This T cell receptor (beta chain) appears in the sequencing data of a study of circulating CD8 cells and anti-PD-1 response in melanoma. On the study more broadly: Anti-PD-1 was first-line therapy for about 55% of the 13 patients.

General observations from the study: PD-1 and DPOS subsets showed similar, higher clonality than DNEG. Subset repertoires were largely private at M1, with under 7% shared. Only baseline and M1 samples entered the published repertoire comparisons.

Details on this clonotype: Its antigen is not known.

From live CD3+CD8+TCRalphabeta+ cells, four PD-1 and/or TIGIT subsets were sorted. The QIAseq Immune Repertoire TCR panel built the libraries from roughly 16 ng of total RNA. TCRdb passed the reads through MiXCR, listing each CDR3 protein once. This table holds approximately 420 distinct CDR3 sequences, 5.4% found once. CDR3 length: 13 amino acids. The germline V gene encodes CDR1 MNHEY and CDR2 SMNVEV (reference sequence). V gave up 5 bases and J gave up 3 bases; unmatched junction bases: 3. The source is a human donor with melanoma. This chain uses TRBV27 with TRBJ2-7; TRBD1 agrees at 8 bases. Here the sequenced sample was CD8+ T cells from PBMCs, taken at baseline or after one month of anti-PD-1 therapy (not recorded which). CDR3 nucleotide sequence: TGTGCCAGCAGTGGACAGGGAAGCTACGAGCAGTACTTC. Its protein product is CASSGQGSYEQYF.